Listed here is a single T cell receptor beta chain. This sample is part of a study of blood T cells in healthy people across ages. Primed by a sample-barcoded 5' primer and a J-beta primer mix, a second PCR proceeded for roughly 6 to 12 cycles. TCRdb re-analysed the 5' RACE reads in MiXCR, keeping a single row per CDR3 protein. The profile shows 1.5 million to 2 million distinct CDR3 sequences, about 31% of them singletons. The TCR comes from a woman younger than 45 in good health. Sequenced material: blood.

The CDR3 sequence is CASSDRVQASGRSNQPQHF. The CDR3 DNA reads TGTGCCAGCAGTGACAGGGTCCAAGCAAGCGGGAGGAGCAATCAGCCCCAGCATTTT. J is TRBJ1-5 and V is TRBV25-1; D is perhaps TRBD1 (5 bases). CDR1 and CDR2 (germline): MGHDK, SYGVNS. V was pared by 3 bases and J by 1 base, with 22 bases between. This CDR3 is 19 amino acids long.